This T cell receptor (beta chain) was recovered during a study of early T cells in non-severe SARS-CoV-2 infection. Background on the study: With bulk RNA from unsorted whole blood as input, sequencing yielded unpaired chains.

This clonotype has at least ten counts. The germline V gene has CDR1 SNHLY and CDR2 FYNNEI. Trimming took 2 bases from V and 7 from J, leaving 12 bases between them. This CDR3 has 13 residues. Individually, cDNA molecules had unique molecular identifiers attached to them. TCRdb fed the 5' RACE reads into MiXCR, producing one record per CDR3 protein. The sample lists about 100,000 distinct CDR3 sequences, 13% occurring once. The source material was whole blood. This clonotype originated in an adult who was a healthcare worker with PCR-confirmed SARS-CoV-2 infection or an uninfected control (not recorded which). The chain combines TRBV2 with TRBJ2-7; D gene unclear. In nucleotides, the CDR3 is TGTGCCAGCAGTGAATCGGGCCTTAAAGAGCAGTACTTC. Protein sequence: CASSESGLKEQYF. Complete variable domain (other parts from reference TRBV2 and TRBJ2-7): EPEVTQTPSHQVTQMGQEVILRCVPISNHLYFYWYRQILGQKVEFLVSFYNNEISEKSEIFDDQFSVERPDGSNFTLKIRSTKLEDSAMYFCASSESGLKEQYFGPGTRLTVT.